This entry lists 28 T cell receptor beta chains sequenced from one sample in a study of tumor and adjacent non-tumor tissue in lung cancer. Three rounds of nested PCR, following a modified ARM-PCR protocol, produced the TCRbeta library. MiXCR, applied by TCRdb to the multiplex PCR reads, yields one record per CDR3 protein. Of 60,000 to 95,000 distinct CDR3 sequences in the sample, 60% to 80% were seen once. No cell sorting was done before RNA was extracted from the tissue. The sample taken for sequencing was lung tumor tissue. The receptors come from a woman between 50 and 59 years old with non-small cell lung cancer.

This clonotype showed up just a few times. Without the conserved terminal phenylalanine or tryptophan, this CDR3 likely stems from a read error. V gene TRBV29-1 combines with J gene TRBJ2-5; D remains ambiguous. Germline-derived CDR1 and CDR2 are SQVTM and ANQGSEA. The CDR3 is 15 residues long. Written as DNA, the CDR3 is TGCAGCGTGGTGGGTCGTTTAGTGGACCAAGAGATCCAGTACTAC. It encodes CSVVGRLVDQEIQYY.

The chain couples TRBV20-1 to TRBJ1-4; D unresolved. CDR1 and CDR2 from the germline V gene are DFQATT and SNEGSKA (reference sequence). The CDR3 covers 14 residues. Between the trimmed V and J ends, which lost 5 bases and 0 bases, there was a span of 10 bases. CDR3 protein: CSAFHTTTNEKLFF. The CDR3 bases are TGCAGTGCTTTTCACACCACAACTAATGAAAAACTGTTTTTT.

This clonotype turned up a few times. V is TRBV7-9 and J is TRBJ1-5, with 8 bases aligning to TRBD1. Per germline, CDR1 SEHNR and CDR2 FQNEAQ (reference sequence). CDR3 length: 15 residues. V trimming: 9 bases; J trimming: 6 bases; junction bases outside the gene matches: 13. The CDR3 loop reads CARSLDRVGSQPQHF. In DNA, the CDR3 is TGTGCCAGGAGCCTGGACAGGGTGGGATCTCAGCCCCAGCATTTT.

This clonotype was recorded a few times. This sequence joins TRBV20-1 and TRBJ1-5; TRBD1 matches at 7 bases. V trimming: 0 bases; J trimming: 6 bases; junction bases outside the gene matches: 8. This CDR3 contains 15 residues. Germline V CDR1 and CDR2: DFQATT, SNEGSKA (reference sequence). The CDR3 DNA reads as TGCAGTGCTAGAGATCAAGGGACAGATCGTCAGCCCCAGCATTTT. Its protein is CSARDQGTDRQPQHF.

This chain joins TRBV10-2 and TRBJ1-5; D remains unclear. V gave up 4 bases and J gave up 16 bases, with 23 bases separating them. There are 14 residues in the CDR3. Germline CDR1 WSHSY, CDR2 SAAADI. The CDR3 bases are TGCGCCAGCAGTGGGGCTGGTGCGCAGCAGCCTCATCATTTT. It specifies CASSGAGAQQPHHF.

About this clonotype: Given the absence of the conserved phenylalanine or tryptophan at the CDR3 end, a read error is likely. The limits of the CDR3 on the DNA are not certain, so only TCRdb's listed CDR3 is given. V usage is TRBV29-1 and J usage is TRBJ1-2; TRBD1, the D gene given by the table, was not confirmed from the DNA. 13 amino acids form the CDR3, both terminal residues included. Germline-derived CDR1 and CDR2 are SQVTM and ANQGSEA. The CDR3 reads CSVSEPTGHGYTC.

Details on this clonotype: One base away lies a much larger clone, so this may be a sequencing read error. The CDR3 DNA reads TGTGTCAGCAGCCCGGACGATCAGCCCCAGCATTTT. Residues: CVSSPDDQPQHF. V is TRBV7-9 and J is TRBJ1-5; no firm D call. Germline V lookup: CDR1 SEHNR, CDR2 FQNEAQ (reference sequence). CDR3 length equals 12 residues.

A note on this clonotype: A much bigger clone sits one base away, suggesting this may be a read error. This chain uses TRBV14 with TRBJ2-7; TRBD2 agrees at 8 bases. Germline V gives CDR1 SGHDN, CDR2 FVKESK. This CDR3 is built from 15 residues. CDR3 coding DNA: TGTGCCAGCAGCCAAGGGGCGGGAGGCCTCTACGAGGAGTACTTC. This gives the protein CASSQGAGGLYEEYF.

A remark on this clonotype: This likely comes from a read error, as the CDR3 has no conserved phenylalanine or tryptophan at its end. The CDR3 DNA sequence: TGTGCCAGCACCGTGTGGGAGAATAGGGAGCAGTACCTC. It encodes CASTVWENREQYL. V is TRBV6-2 or TRBV6-3 and J is TRBJ2-7, with a possible D match to TRBD2 (5 bases). Germline V gene sequence: CDR1 MNHEY, CDR2 SVGEGT. V lost 7 bases and J lost 7, with 17 bases in between. CDR3 size: 13 residues.

With regard to this clonotype: Compared with germline, one end of the junction differs, possibly owing to a read error. The chain carries TRBV10-1 and TRBJ2-7; D gene unclear. CDR1 is WNHNN, CDR2 SYGVQD, per germline (reference sequence). The length of the CDR3 is 12 residues. The CDR3 sequence is CARSDYSYEQYF. DNA for the CDR3: TGCGCCAGAAGTGATTACTCCTACGAGCAGTACTTC.

As concerns this clonotype: The CDR3 carries no conserved terminal phenylalanine or tryptophan, so it likely arises from a read error. The chain couples TRBV12-3 or TRBV12-4 to TRBJ1-5; D is ambiguous. V lost 1 base, J lost 1 base, and 5 bases lay in between. This CDR3 comprises 14 residues. This CDR3 reads CASSLGASNQPQHL. The CDR3 nucleotides are TGTGCCAGCAGTTTAGGGGCCAGCAATCAGCCCCAGCATCTT.

Remarks on this clonotype: Given a much more abundant clone one base away, this may be a read error. The rearrangement joins TRBV7-3 to TRBJ2-1, with TRBD2 identical over 7 bases. CDR1 and CDR2 from the germline V gene are SGHTA and FQGTGA. V lost 3 bases and J lost 0; bases outside the gene matches: 11. This CDR3 has 18 amino acids. CDR3 DNA: TGTGCCAGCAGCTTTCTGTGGGAGGGCCCGAGCTCCTACAATGAGCAGTTCTTC. Translating it yields CASSFLWEGPSSYNEQFF.

Remarks on this clonotype: A single base separates this from a much larger clone, so it may be a read error. The gene calls are TRBV20-1 and TRBJ1-5, with 7 bases fitting TRBD1. The CDR3 runs to 15 residues. CDR1 is DFQATT, CDR2 SNEGSKA, per germline (reference sequence). Trimming cost V 6 bases and J 2 bases; bases outside gene matches: 10. CDR3 region: CSAQGPTGGNQPQHF. As DNA, the CDR3 is TGCAGTGCACAAGGTCCCACAGGGGGCAATCAGCCCCAGCATTTT.

By share, this clonotype counts as medium-sized (0.01 to 0.1%). The chain carries TRBV6-1 and TRBJ2-7; D might be TRBD1 or TRBD2, each matching 5 bases. The CDR3 length is 12 residues. The germline V and J ends were trimmed by 6 bases and 3 bases, with 9 bases remaining between them. Per germline, CDR1 MNHNS and CDR2 SASEGT. Here the CDR3 DNA reads TGTGCCAGCAGGGGGGATATCTACGAGCAGTACTTC. Protein product: CASRGDIYEQYF.

This clonotype occurred a few times. This sequence joins TRBV12-3 or TRBV12-4 and TRBJ2-3, with 7 bases matching TRBD2. V shed 5 bases and J 6 bases; nucleotides not matched to a gene: 8. CDR3 length: 14 amino acids. CDR3 sequence: CASSRRTRDDTQYF. CDR3 DNA sequence: TGTGCCAGCAGTCGAAGGACTAGGGATGATACGCAGTATTTT.

This clonotype was seen more than once but under ten times. The conserved phenylalanine or tryptophan is not found at the CDR3 terminus, so this likely reflects a read error. The CDR3 coding sequence is TGTGCCAGCAGCCGAGATACAAACTCTGGGGCCAACGTCCTGACTCTC. Amino acids: CASSRDTNSGANVLTL. The V gene is TRBV4-2, the J gene TRBJ2-6; D unresolved. CDR3 length: 16 residues. Trimming shortened V by 4 bases and J by 0 bases, and 10 bases separated the two germline ends. Germline values: CDR1 LGHNA, CDR2 YNFKEQ.

In its sample, this clonotype was seen once. Given a much more abundant clone one base away, this may be a read error. The rearrangement joins TRBV24-1 to TRBJ2-7; the match to TRBD1 covers 7 bases. V shed 8 bases and J 4 bases; nucleotides not matched to a gene: 10. From germline, CDR1 is KGHDR and CDR2 SFDVKD. The length of the CDR3 is 14 residues. The CDR3 coding sequence is TGTGCCACCATTGGCGGCAGGGGGATTTACGAGCAGTACTTC. Protein: CATIGGRGIYEQYF.

At least ten counts were recorded for this clonotype. A read error may explain this, as a much larger clone is one base away. This chain connects TRBV12-3 or TRBV12-4 to TRBJ2-7; D unclear. V gave up 6 bases and J gave up 8 bases, with 14 bases separating them. The CDR3 runs 12 residues. The DNA for the CDR3 is TGTGCCAGCAGCATACCCGGTGGCAAGCAGTACTTC. Translation: CASSIPGGKQYF.

A word on this clonotype: The junction shows a germline mismatch at one end, possibly a read error. The chain recombines TRBV11-3 with TRBJ2-3; D remains ambiguous. Germline-derived CDR1 and CDR2 are SGHNT and YENEEA. The CDR3 loop spans 13 amino acids. The CDR3 protein is CVSSLTGTDTQYF. CDR3 DNA sequence: TGTGTCAGCAGCTTAACCGGTACAGATACGCAGTATTTT.

In regard to this clonotype: An end of the junction does not agree with germline; a read error may underlie this. This chain joins TRBV4-1 and TRBJ2-6, with 13 bases identical to TRBD2. Germline CDR1 is MGHRA and CDR2 is YSYEKL. The CDR3 is 17 residues long. The CDR3 is CASFPTSGGSGVNVLTF. CDR3 nucleotide sequence: TGCGCCAGCTTTCCGACTAGCGGGGGGAGTGGGGTCAACGTACTGACTTTC.

Comment on this clonotype: A much more abundant neighbour one base away suggests this may be a read error. The genes are TRBV7-9 and TRBJ1-1, with D possibly TRBD1 on 6 matching bases. The germline gives CDR1 SEHNR, CDR2 FQNEAQ (reference sequence). This CDR3 is 13 amino acids long. In nucleotides, the CDR3 is TGTGCCAGTCAGGGGCAGGGGTACACTGAAGCTTCCTTT. Its protein product is CASQGQGYTEASF.

This clonotype showed up just a few times. A junction boundary mismatches the germline segment, possibly from a read error. V usage is TRBV14 and J usage is TRBJ2-1, with 9 positions matching TRBD2. The CDR3 is made up of 17 amino acids. The germline CDR1 and CDR2 sequences are SGHDN and FVKESK. CDR3 residues: CASSQDSASGRFGEPFF. The CDR3 region has the DNA TGTGCTAGCAGCCAAGATTCGGCCAGCGGGAGGTTTGGTGAGCCGTTCTTC.

A note on this clonotype: A read error may explain this, as a much larger clone is one base away. The chain recombines TRBV7-9 with TRBJ1-6; 11 bases agree with TRBD1. Germline CDR1 and CDR2: SEHNR and FQNEAQ (reference sequence). The CDR3 loop spans 17 amino acids. For the CDR3, the DNA is TGTACCAGCAGCAAAGGACAGGGGGCGCGAATAGATTCACCCCTCCACTTT. Translating it yields CTSSKGQGARIDSPLHF.

V gene TRBV28 combines with J gene TRBJ2-7; 10 bases agree with TRBD2. Per the germline V gene, CDR1 is MDHEN and CDR2 is SYDVKM. Trimming took 9 bases from V and 4 from J; bases not matched to a gene: 12. The CDR3 runs 15 residues. The CDR3 reads CARSPASGRVYEQYF. The DNA for the CDR3 is TGTGCCAGGAGCCCCGCTAGCGGGAGAGTTTACGAGCAGTACTTC.

There are many counts of this clonotype. V is TRBV30 and J is TRBJ2-3; no definite D call. Trimming pared 1 base from V and 6 bases from J, leaving 11 bases between. The germline gives CDR1 GTSNPN, CDR2 SVGIG (reference sequence). CDR3 length equals 13 residues. CDR3 DNA: TGTGCCTGGAGTGCCTCTTTAACCGATACGCAGTATTTT. Protein: CAWSASLTDTQYF.

Worth noting for this clonotype: This clone may be a read error of a much larger clone one base away. This chain links TRBV5-1 with TRBJ2-5, with TRBD2 matching over 9 bases. J was trimmed by 6 bases and V by 4 bases; bases with no gene match: 10. The CDR3 is 15 amino acids. Germline assignment: CDR1 SGHRS and CDR2 YFSETQ. The CDR3 nucleotides are TGCGCCAGCAGCCGAATGGGACTAGCTGTCAAGACCCAGTACTTC. It specifies CASSRMGLAVKTQYF.

About this clonotype itself: At one boundary the junction diverges from the germline segment, which might be a read error. The chain combines TRBV24-1 with TRBJ2-1; 8 nucleotides line up with TRBD2. There are 14 residues in the CDR3. Per germline, CDR1 KGHDR and CDR2 SFDVKD. In nucleotides, the CDR3 is TGTGCCACCAGTGACTCACTAGCGGTGGATGAGCTGTTCTTC. Encoded protein: CATSDSLAVDELFF.

Details on this clonotype: A much larger clonotype is one base distant, so this may be a read error. The chain joins TRBV28 to TRBJ1-1; D unresolved. The CDR3 loop spans 14 amino acids. The germline V gene encodes CDR1 MDHEN and CDR2 SYDVKM. The CDR3, as DNA: TGTGCCAGCAACCCCGGGGAGGGTGACACTGAAACTTTCTTT. Translation: CASNPGEGDTETFF.